This T cell receptor (beta chain) was captured by sequencing in a study of regulatory T cells in long-lasting Graves disease. Whole-study context: Newly diagnosed Graves' patients had under 3 months of antithyroid drugs.

As for time point: newly diagnosed GD, antithyroid drugs for less than 3 months. Scientists built the TCR library using RNA that was extracted from PBMCs. This clonotype was counted a single time. Trimming took off 2 bases at V and 6 bases at J, with 10 bases between the two ends. The length of the CDR3 is 14 residues. Germline V gene sequence: CDR1 SEHNR, CDR2 FQNEAQ (reference sequence). To make TCR beta libraries, researchers used iRepertoire HTBI primers and Arm-PCR of CDR3 regions. TCRdb passed the multiplex PCR reads through MiXCR, listing each CDR3 protein once. Among 450,000 to 600,000 distinct CDR3 sequences, approximately 15% were seen once, and the ten largest hold over 7.5%. These data also formed part of another study, on T cells in Graves' hyperthyroidism and ophthalmopathy. As that study records: Researchers report that a 13 V-J model separated ophthalmopathy from stable hyperthyroidism. It was a median about 6 months before onset that the model predicted ophthalmopathy.

The sequenced sample was peripheral blood mononuclear cells (PBMCs), obtained at new diagnosis, from a patient treated with antithyroid drugs. The gene calls are TRBV7-9 and TRBJ1-4, with TRBD1 as a possible D gene (6 bases). The clonotype was recovered from a man aged 25-45 years with Graves disease. The CDR3 here is CASSLNRGDEKLFF. CDR3 DNA: TGTGCCAGCAGCTTAAATAGGGGGGATGAAAAACTGTTTTTT.